The sequence of this TCR beta chain was determined in a study of shared clonotypes between healthy human individuals (dated by TCRdb to about 2020). About the investigation overall: A couple of women and three men aged 18 to 49 years were included in the cohort. Leukapheresis yielded between about 0.85 and 9 billion PBMCs per donor. To increase sequencing depth and limit assay-specific biases, TCR repertoire library preparation and sequencing were carried out by different laboratories using diverse techniques. For each donor, CD4 naive and CD4 memory were each run on three plates, CD8 naive on two plates, and CD8 memory on one plate. To estimate repertoire size and how much clonotypes are shared between individuals, the study performed deep sequencing of blood TCR repertoires from roughly five healthy adults. What the work shows at the level of the full study, not this receptor alone: Naive subsets generally had larger estimated clonotype richness than memory subsets. Based on pairwise subsampling, the degree of clonotype sharing among donors was expected to be affected by sequencing depth. Compared with non-shared clonotypes, the clonotypes found in all four sorted-subset donors had higher generation probabilities. Rarefaction of sorted-subset datasets indicated incomplete sequencing despite the large sequencing depth. The small number of donors limited the genetic and exposure-history diversity represented. Sampling was limited to blood, and TCR repertoires in tissue likely differ from TCR repertoires in blood. Sharing across a handful of donors was observed for roughly 5.4% of naive CD4, less than 4% of naive CD8, 2.3% of memory CD4, and over 0.3% of memory CD8 clonotypes.

CD8 naive samples were obtained by positive selection for CCR7 among CD45RO-negative cells, yielding a CD45RA+CCR7+ population from which TemRA cells were excluded. The donors were healthy, HIV-negative adults with no recently reported acute infections or vaccinations. All donors were Caucasian adults living in Nashville, Tennessee, USA. Blood was collected by leukapheresis, and PBMCs were isolated by Ficoll-Histopaque density gradient centrifugation and then cryopreserved in liquid nitrogen vapor phase. Analytical flow cytometry was used to check the purity and quantity of each magnetically sorted T cell population. Genomic DNA was isolated from every sorted fraction and measured by UV absorbance on a Nanodrop 2000c. To note about this clone: Its cognate antigen has yet to be identified. No quality values exist for individual bases; no much larger clone is one base distant.

According to the germline V gene, CDR1 reads LGHNA and CDR2 reads YSLEER. The CDR3 starts with the cysteine, ends with the phenylalanine, and has 21 residues. Only the CDR3 region is kept as DNA, spanning 63 bases read in frame from base 1. V lost 4 bases and J lost 4 bases; the stretch between them is 31 bases long. Using the deep immunoSEQ assay, TCR CDR3 regions were amplified from genomic DNA by multiplex PCR. Extracted genomic DNA from each cell subset was spread evenly across all wells of several immunoSEQ 96-well plates, with each plate serving as a replicate. Each replicate PCR for sorted subsets received around 0.2 ug genomic DNA, equal to 30,000 or so T cell genomes. The purified libraries were quantified using a Qubit 3.0 fluorometer, sized with a Bioanalyzer 2100, and then quantified again using the KAPA Library Quantification kit. A separate single-read 150-cycle Illumina NextSeq 550 flow cell was used to sequence each immunoSEQ 96-well plate. The authors processed their data as follows. Because only junctional sequences without quality scores were contained in the immunoSEQ output, filtering matching that applied to full-length reads could not be performed. To assign V/J genes and CDR3, sequences were annotated using PyIR, a Python wrapper for IgBLAST v1.9, with IMGT germline references. Reads with weak V/J assignments (E-value above 1e-6), missing CDR3, stop codons, out-of-frame junctions, or ambiguous translated residues were removed. V3J clonotypes were defined as sequences sharing an identical inferred V gene, J gene, and CDR3 amino acid sequence. Percentage overlap between repertoires was calculated by dividing the number of shared unique clonotypes by the size of the smaller repertoire. Richness of each repertoire was evaluated using RTK rarefaction, the Chao1 estimator, and Recon v2.1 estimates of unobserved clonotypes. For all TCRbeta clonotypes obtained by the gDNA method from a handful of donors, generation probabilities were computed with OLGA. TCRdb holds this immuneACCESS table with in-frame rearrangements only. Some clones are missing; in checked studies, unresolved V genes explain under half, and the rest has no known cause. For V, J and clone size, that table is used; D and trimming come from the DNA. For this sample the table gives about 1,900,000 clones, of which about 95% were detected only once. The biggest ten clones account for around 1.2% of the sample.

The TCR comes from a man aged 18-30 years in good health. Sequencing used naive CD8+ T cells sorted from blood. According to the study, the label for this sample's cell subset or site signals: CD45RA+CCR7+. The rearrangement combines TRBV4-3 with TRBJ2-2; the D segment could be TRBD1, given 7 matching bases. The DNA sequence follows: TGCGCCAGCAGCCGAGGACTAACCGGGACAGAGGAAGGTTGGTTCACCGGGGAGCTGTTTTTT. Its product reads: CASSRGLTGTEEGWFTGELFF.